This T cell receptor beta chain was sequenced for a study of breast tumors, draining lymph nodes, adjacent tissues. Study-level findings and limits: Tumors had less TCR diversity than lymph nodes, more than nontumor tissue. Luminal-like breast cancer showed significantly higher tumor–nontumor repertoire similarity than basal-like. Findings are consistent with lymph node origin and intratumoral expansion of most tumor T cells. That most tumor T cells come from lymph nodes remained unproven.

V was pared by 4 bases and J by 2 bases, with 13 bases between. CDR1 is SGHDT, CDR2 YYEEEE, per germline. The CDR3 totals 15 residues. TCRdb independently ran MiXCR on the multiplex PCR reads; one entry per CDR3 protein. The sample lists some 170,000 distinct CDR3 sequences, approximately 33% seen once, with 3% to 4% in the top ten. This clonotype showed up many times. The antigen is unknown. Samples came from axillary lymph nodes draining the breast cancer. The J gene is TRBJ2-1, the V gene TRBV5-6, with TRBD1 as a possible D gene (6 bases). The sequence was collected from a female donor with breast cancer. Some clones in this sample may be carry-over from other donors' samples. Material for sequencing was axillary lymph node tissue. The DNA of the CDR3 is TGTGCCAGCAGCCCTCCAGGGGCCCCCTACAATGAGCAGTTCTTC. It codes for CASSPPGAPYNEQFF.